This T cell receptor (beta chain) was recorded in a study of T cells in localized non-small cell lung cancer. Only in-frame clones appear in the TCRdb table, and some are missing; sequencing was by immunoSEQ multiplex PCR. The sample holds 25,000 to 35,000 clones, roughly 90% seen once. The sequencing here drew on peripheral blood mononuclear cells, taken before any cancer treatment. The TCR sequence derives from a woman aged 35 to 70 with stage III lung adenocarcinoma.

The CDR3 nucleotides are TGTGCCAGCAGTTTTTTCTCTGGGCCCCCCTACGAGCAGTACTTC. Its translation is CASSFFSGPPYEQYF. This chain uses TRBV27 with TRBJ2-7; D is unresolved. Looked up from germline, CDR1 is MNHEY and CDR2 is SMNVEV (reference sequence). The ends were cut back, 3 bases at V and 2 bases at J, with 14 bases in the middle. The CDR3 runs 15 residues.